The rows below give T cell receptor beta chains drawn from one sample of a study of early T cells in non-severe SARS-CoV-2 infection. TCRdb re-derived calls from the 5' RACE reads in MiXCR, one entry per CDR3 protein. The data contain around 78,000 distinct CDR3 sequences, 10% of them singletons. Source: whole blood, taken at baseline. These receptor sequences come from an adult who was a healthcare worker with PCR-confirmed SARS-CoV-2 infection or an uninfected control (not recorded which). Each CDR3 is given with its conserved first and last residue. D genes are given only for firm matches. The size entry is marked missing in some rows and otherwise reads once, few, many or a size class.

D | J | size | V | length | CDR3 | DNA
TRBD1 | TRBJ2-1 | few | TRBV15 | 16 | CATSSSRDRGRNEQFF | TGTGCCACCAGCAGTTCCCGGGACAGGGGAAGGAATGAGCAGTTCTTC
TRBD1 | TRBJ2-5 | many | TRBV7-6 | 16 | CASSFAGTGLKETQYF | TGTGCCAGCAGCTTCGCCGGGACAGGGCTGAAAGAGACCCAGTACTTC
TRBD1 | TRBJ1-5 | many | TRBV12-3/TRBV12-4 | 15 | CASSLTTGGTQPQHF | TGTGCCAGCAGTCTCACAACAGGGGGAACCCAGCCCCAGCATTTT
. | TRBJ2-1 | few | TRBV5-6 | 14 | CASSLEGQIHEQFF | TGTGCCAGCAGCTTGGAAGGCCAGATCCATGAGCAGTTCTTC
. | TRBJ2-2 | many | TRBV30 | 15 | CAWRGGAANTGELFF | TGTGCCTGGAGAGGTGGAGCCGCGAACACCGGGGAGCTGTTTTTT
. | TRBJ1-5 | . | TRBV7-2 | 15 | CASSLRRGAGQPQHF | TGTGCCAGCAGCTTACGAAGGGGCGCAGGGCAGCCCCAGCATTTT
. | TRBJ1-2 | many | TRBV11-2 | 15 | CASSLELMDAYGYTF | TGTGCCAGCAGCTTAGAGTTAATGGACGCCTATGGCTACACCTTC
. | TRBJ2-3 | . | TRBV5-1 | 13 | CASNEEGTDTQYF | TGCGCCAGCAACGAGGAGGGCACAGATACGCAGTATTTT
. | TRBJ2-7 | many | TRBV27 | 14 | CASSLFAGNYEQYF | TGTGCCAGCAGTTTATTCGCAGGGAACTACGAGCAGTACTTC
. | TRBJ1-3 | few | TRBV5-1 | 16 | CASSLAGANPGNTIYF | TGCGCCAGCAGCTTGGCCGGGGCAAATCCTGGAAACACCATATATTTT
TRBD2 | TRBJ2-7 | few | TRBV19 | 15 | CASSIAVGGIYEQYF | TGTGCCAGTAGTATCGCGGTCGGGGGGATCTACGAGCAGTACTTC
TRBD2 | TRBJ2-1 | . | TRBV7-2 | 16 | CASSANWASGANEQFF | TGTGCCAGCAGCGCGAACTGGGCCAGCGGGGCCAATGAGCAGTTCTTC
. | TRBJ1-4 | many | TRBV12-3/TRBV12-4 | 13 | CASSQGSPEKLFF | TGTGCCAGCAGCCAGGGAAGCCCCGAAAAACTGTTTTTT
. | TRBJ2-7 | . | TRBV7-8 | 14 | CASSFQPRPPEQYF | TGTGCCAGCAGCTTTCAACCACGGCCGCCGGAGCAGTACTTC
. | TRBJ1-1 | few | TRBV6-1 | 12 | CASSVLRGGPFF | TGTGCCAGCAGTGTCTTGAGGGGAGGGCCTTTCTTT
. | TRBJ2-7 | many | TRBV5-1 | 14 | CASSLAGFGREQYF | TGCGCCAGCAGCTTGGCTGGTTTCGGGCGCGAGCAGTACTTC
. | TRBJ1-2 | few | TRBV29-1 | 14 | CSVEQGWPDYGYTF | TGCAGCGTTGAACAGGGTTGGCCGGACTATGGCTACACCTTC
TRBD2 | TRBJ2-3 | many | TRBV9 | 14 | CASSMGLDTDTQYF | TGTGCCAGCAGCATGGGACTAGACACAGATACGCAGTATTTT
. | TRBJ1-4 | few | TRBV7-8 | 14 | CASSLAGFNEKLFF | TGTGCCAGCAGCTTAGCAGGGTTTAATGAAAAACTGTTTTTT
. | TRBJ1-6 | . | TRBV7-3 | 14 | CASSLGQINSPLHF | TGTGCCAGCAGCTTAGGACAGATTAATTCACCCCTCCACTTT
. | TRBJ1-1 | many | TRBV12-3/TRBV12-4 | 14 | CASSQAVGGTEAFF | TGTGCCAGCAGCCAAGCTGTAGGTGGCACTGAAGCTTTCTTT
. | TRBJ1-4 | many | TRBV3-1 | 15 | CASSQDGASNEKLFF | TGTGCCAGCAGCCAAGATGGGGCTTCGAATGAAAAACTGTTTTTT
. | TRBJ1-5 | . | TRBV6-5 | 14 | CASRAIQGTQPQHF | TGTGCCAGCAGGGCTATACAGGGTACCCAGCCCCAGCATTTT
. | TRBJ1-5 | few | TRBV19 | 15 | CASSPLWGTNQPQHF | TGTGCCAGTAGCCCCTTGTGGGGGACCAATCAGCCCCAGCATTTT
. | TRBJ2-7 | few | TRBV6-5 | 13 | CASSLSGNYEQYF | TGTGCCAGCAGTCTTAGCGGAAACTACGAGCAGTACTTC
TRBD1 | TRBJ1-5 | few | TRBV28 | 14 | CASRAGTANQPQHF | TGTGCCAGCAGGGCCGGGACAGCTAATCAGCCCCAGCATTTT
. | TRBJ2-3 | few | TRBV24-1 | 13 | CATRGRLSDTQYF | TGTGCCACCAGGGGACGGCTCTCGGATACGCAGTATTTT
TRBD2 | TRBJ2-5 | many | TRBV20-1 | 13 | CSARAGGQETQYF | TGCAGTGCTAGAGCGGGGGGGCAAGAGACCCAGTACTTC
TRBD1 | TRBJ1-4 | few | TRBV27 | 15 | CASRAGWDSDEKLFF | TGTGCCAGCAGGGCTGGATGGGACAGTGATGAAAAACTGTTTTTT
TRBD1 | TRBJ2-1 | . | TRBV5-6 | 15 | CASSPAGQGSRAPFF | TGTGCCAGCAGCCCTGCGGGACAGGGGTCAAGAGCCCCGTTCTTC
TRBD1 | TRBJ2-6 | few | TRBV7-3 | 15 | CASMTGPSGANVLTF | TGTGCCAGCATGACAGGGCCCTCTGGGGCCAACGTCCTGACTTTC
TRBD2 | TRBJ2-3 | many | TRBV7-2 | 17 | CASSPGLAGGAADTQYF | TGTGCCAGCAGCCCGGGACTAGCGGGGGGGGCCGCAGATACGCAGTATTTT
. | TRBJ2-1 | . | TRBV4-3 | 14 | CASSRDPHDNEQFF | TGCGCCAGCTCCAGAGATCCGCACGACAATGAGCAGTTCTTC
TRBD2 | TRBJ2-1 | . | TRBV5-4 | 16 | CASSTGTSGGAGEQFF | TGTGCCAGCAGCACCGGGACTAGCGGGGGGGCTGGTGAGCAGTTCTTC
. | TRBJ2-5 | many | TRBV30 | 11 | CAWSGQETQYF | TGTGCCTGGAGTGGGCAAGAGACCCAGTACTTC
. | TRBJ2-7 | . | TRBV7-2 | 15 | CASSLVFQGTYEQYF | TGTGCCAGCAGCTTAGTGTTTCAGGGAACCTACGAGCAGTACTTC
TRBD1 | TRBJ1-6 | many | TRBV7-3 | 17 | CASSLWTGLSYNSPLHF | TGTGCCAGCAGCCTATGGACAGGATTGTCCTATAATTCACCCCTCCACTTT
. | TRBJ2-1 | few | TRBV30 | 12 | CAWSVGEGEQFF | TGTGCCTGGAGTGTTGGAGAAGGTGAGCAGTTCTTC
. | TRBJ1-2 | . | TRBV4-3 | 15 | CASSQDNRDSYGYTF | TGCGCCAGCAGCCAAGACAACAGGGATTCTTATGGCTACACCTTC